This T cell receptor beta chain comes out of a study of spatial heterogeneity in lung cancer. In the study overall: Around 68 TRACERx patients with early, untreated non-small cell lung cancer donated samples.

This clonotype occurred many times. TCRdb redid the calling of the 5' RACE reads with MiXCR, one entry per CDR3 protein. The sample comprises about 20,000 distinct CDR3 sequences, roughly 10% of which are singletons, and about 40% rests with the top ten. Germline V CDR1 and CDR2: SGHTA, FQGNSA. The CDR3 is made up of 14 amino acids. The junction had 9 bases not matched to a gene; V was cut back by 10 bases and J by 0 bases. Time point indicated: blood at routine non-recurrence follow-up after resection. This receptor was taken from a female donor with early-stage non-small cell lung cancer. The chain has TRBV7-2 and TRBJ2-7; TRBD2 agrees at 7 bases. This specimen was PBMCs, taken at follow-up. Here the CDR3 DNA reads TGTGCCACCCAAAGCGGGGCCTCCTCCTACGAGCAGTACTTC. This codes for CATQSGASSYEQYF. Together with reference TRBV7-2 and TRBJ2-7, the CDR3 gives the full variable domain: GAGVSQSPSNKVTEKGKDVELRCDPISGHTALYWYRQSLGQGLEFLIYFQGNSAPDKSGLPSDRFSAERTGGSVSTLTIQRTQQEDSAVYLCATQSGASSYEQYFGPGTRLTVT.